The 8 T cell receptor beta chains below come from one sample, sequenced in a study of cytomegalovirus exposure and HLA in healthy donors. The primer mix had 60 Vbeta and 13 Jbeta primers. Sequencing was performed with immunoSEQ multiplex PCR; in TCRdb, only in-frame clones are kept and a portion is missing. The specimen's table records 25,000 to 40,000 clones. Sequenced material: PBMCs. These receptors originate from a female donor in good health and CMV-seronegative.

The chain recombines TRBV9 with TRBJ1-2; possibly TRBD1 for D (6 bases). The CDR3 consists of 15 residues. V lost 4 bases, J lost 4 bases, and 17 bases lay in between. CDR1 and CDR2 (germline): SGDLS, YYNGEE. CDR3 loop: CASSPAGGAGYGYTF. CDR3 DNA: TGTGCCAGCAGCCCCGCCGGGGGGGCCGGCTATGGCTACACCTTC.

CDR3 amino acids: CASSLLGEITYEQYF. For the CDR3, the DNA is TGCGCCAGCAGCTTGCTAGGGGAAATAACCTACGAGCAGTACTTC. The gene calls are TRBV5-1 and TRBJ2-7; weak D call: TRBD1 (5 bases). Trimming cost V 1 base and J 2 bases, with 13 bases left between them. The length of the CDR3 is 15 residues. Germline CDR1 reads SGHRS; CDR2 reads YFSETQ. The variable domain in full, with the rest retrieved from reference TRBV5-1 and TRBJ2-7, is KAGVTQTPRYLIKTRGQQVTLSCSPISGHRSVSWYQQTPGQGLQFLFEYFSETQRNKGNFPGRFSGRQFSNSRSEMNVSTLELGDSALYLCASSLLGEITYEQYFGPGTRLTVT.

This rearrangement joins TRBV5-6 to TRBJ2-7; 7 bases fit TRBD2. This CDR3 has 18 residues. The trim removed 3 bases at V and 0 bases at J, leaving 15 bases unmatched. Germline CDR1 and CDR2: SGHDT and YYEEEE. CDR3 in amino acids: CASSSKRRGGLGSYEQYF. The CDR3, as DNA: TGTGCCAGCAGCTCGAAGAGGAGGGGAGGGTTAGGCTCCTACGAGCAGTACTTC.

The chain employs TRBV6-4 and TRBJ2-1; 11 nucleotides agree with TRBD2. Unmatched junction bases numbered 14, after V lost 0 bases and J lost 7 bases. This CDR3 is built from 19 residues. Germline V gives CDR1 MRHNA, CDR2 SNTAGT. CDR3 loop: CASSDSVDHGLAGRNEQFF. The DNA of the CDR3 is TGTGCCAGCAGTGACTCGGTTGATCATGGACTAGCGGGTAGAAATGAGCAGTTCTTC.

The rearrangement uses TRBV5-6 and TRBJ1-1; D call uncertain. The germline CDR1 and CDR2 sequences are SGHDT and YYEEEE. The CDR3 extends over 14 amino acids. Trimming left V 0 bases short and J 1 base short, with 7 bases between. The CDR3 nucleotides read TGTGCCAGCAGCTTGGGGGCTGGGAACACTGAAGCTTTCTTT. Residues: CASSLGAGNTEAFF.

The J gene is TRBJ1-1, the V gene TRBV6-5; D ambiguous. The germline V gene has CDR1 MNHEY and CDR2 SVGAGI. The CDR3 has 14 amino acids. The V gene lost 6 bases and the J gene lost 1 base, with 12 bases spanning the gap. The CDR3 DNA sequence: TGTGCCAGCAGCCGAGGGTGGGGGAACACTGAAGCTTTCTTT. Its translation is CASSRGWGNTEAFF.

This chain links TRBV28 with TRBJ2-7; D might be TRBD1 (5 bases). The germline CDR1 and CDR2 sequences are MDHEN and SYDVKM. V was clipped by 7 bases and J by 6 bases, with 13 bases between them. CDR3 length: 12 amino acids. CDR3 protein: CASKVKGSEQYF. The CDR3 DNA sequence: TGTGCCAGCAAGGTCAAGGGGTCCGAGCAGTACTTC.

The chain employs TRBV11-2 and TRBJ2-7; 8 nucleotides line up with TRBD1. Germline CDR1 and CDR2: SGHAT and FQNNGV. Unmatched junction bases numbered 4, after V lost 5 bases and J lost 7 bases. The CDR3 spans 12 residues. The CDR3 bases are TGTGCCAGCAGCCCGACAGGGGTTGAGCAGTACTTC. Translated: CASSPTGVEQYF.